These 17 T cell receptor beta chains came from one sample sequenced in a study of blood T cell repertoires in COVID-19. The table came from immunoSEQ multiplex PCR; TCRdb's copy has only in-frame clones and leaves some out. The table includes about 85,000 clones, roughly 89% detected once. Sequencing was done on a sample of peripheral blood. The receptors were sampled from a man in his sixties with acute or convalescent COVID-19.

The chain combines TRBV3-1 (or the pseudogene TRBV3-2) with TRBJ1-5; possible D gene TRBD1, 5 bases. Between the trimmed V and J ends, which lost 4 bases and 0 bases, there was a span of 10 bases. This CDR3 comprises 15 residues. Germline CDR1 and CDR2: LGHDT and YNNKEL (reference sequence). The CDR3 DNA follows: TGTGCCAGCAGCCTGGGGCGGTATAGCAATCAGCCCCAGCATTTT. It yields the protein CASSLGRYSNQPQHF.

The gene calls are TRBV6-2 or TRBV6-3 and TRBJ1-4; D gene unclear. Germline CDR1 and CDR2: MNHEY and SVGEGT. The CDR3 contains 14 residues. The V gene lost 2 bases and the J gene lost 8 bases, with 12 bases spanning the gap. CDR3 nucleotides: TGTGCCAGCAGTTACGGTCGGTCGCGGGAAAAACTGTTTTTT. Amino acid sequence: CASSYGRSREKLFF.

The CDR3 nucleotides are TGTGCCTGGAGTCTCGGACAGGCACAGCCCCAGCATTTT. Residues: CAWSLGQAQPQHF. V is TRBV30 and J is TRBJ1-5, with 7 nucleotides matching TRBD1. Germline loops: CDR1 GTSNPN, CDR2 SVGIG (reference sequence). This CDR3 is built from 13 residues. With V trimmed by 2 bases and J by 7 bases, 5 bases remained unmatched.

The chain has TRBV6-6 and TRBJ1-2; 7 bases map to TRBD1. CDR1 MNHNY and CDR2 SVGAGI come from the germline V gene (reference sequence). V lost 6 bases to trimming and J lost 4 bases; unmatched junction nucleotides: 11. The CDR3 runs to 15 residues. The CDR3: CASSPPTGLSYGYTF. DNA of the CDR3: TGTGCCAGCAGCCCTCCGACAGGGTTAAGCTATGGCTACACCTTC.

This chain uses TRBV5-1 with TRBJ2-2; possible D gene TRBD2, 5 bases. V was pared by 0 bases and J by 6 bases, with 15 bases between. The germline gives CDR1 SGHRS, CDR2 YFSETQ. This CDR3 is built from 16 residues. The CDR3 is CASSLDPGLGAGELFF. The CDR3 nucleotides read TGCGCCAGCAGCTTGGATCCGGGATTGGGCGCCGGGGAGCTGTTTTTT.

This rearrangement joins TRBV29-1 to TRBJ1-1, with D maybe TRBD1 (6 bases). V was clipped by 0 bases and J by 3 bases, with 20 bases between them. The CDR3 sequence is 17 residues long. Germline CDR1 is SQVTM and CDR2 is ANQGSEA. The CDR3 here is CSVEDLIGGVWDTEAFF. DNA for the CDR3: TGCAGCGTTGAAGACCTTATAGGGGGTGTCTGGGACACTGAAGCTTTCTTT.

The rearrangement links TRBV7-9 to TRBJ1-4; 10 positions agree with TRBD1. The length of the CDR3 is 15 residues. CDR1 is SEHNR, CDR2 FQNEAQ, per germline (reference sequence). V trimming: 6 bases; J trimming: 3 bases; junction bases outside the gene matches: 4. CDR3 loop: CASRGDRGSNEKLFF. In nucleotides, the CDR3 is TGTGCCAGCAGAGGGGACAGGGGTTCTAATGAAAAACTGTTTTTT.

V gene TRBV7-9 combines with J gene TRBJ1-1, with D perhaps TRBD1 (5 bases). CDR3 size: 14 residues. Germline CDR1 reads SEHNR; CDR2 reads FQNEAQ (reference sequence). V lost 4 bases and J lost 10, with 19 bases in between. The CDR3 region has the DNA TGTGCCAGCAGCTCTCAGGGACTTGGGGAACGAGCTTTCTTT. Encoded protein: CASSSQGLGERAFF.

In this sample, this clone turned up once. The rearrangement links TRBV24-1 to TRBJ2-5, with 10 positions matching TRBD2. Germline CDR1 KGHDR, CDR2 SFDVKD. The CDR3 is made up of 13 amino acids. The trim removed 9 bases at V and 4 bases at J, leaving 4 bases unmatched. The CDR3 spells CATAAGGGETQYF. CDR3 bases: TGTGCCACCGCAGCGGGGGGGGGAGAGACCCAGTACTTC.

V usage is TRBV4-3 and J usage is TRBJ2-7; TRBD1 aligns across 7 bases. Germline values: CDR1 LGHNA, CDR2 YSLEER. V trimming: 0 bases; J trimming: 2 bases; junction bases outside the gene matches: 7. CDR3 size: 16 residues. DNA for the CDR3: TGCGCCAGCAGCCAAGACTCCGGGACAGCTACCTACGAGCAGTACTTC. It encodes CASSQDSGTATYEQYF.

The V and J genes are TRBV2 and TRBJ2-7; D not resolved. This CDR3 is 12 amino acids long. Germline CDR1 and CDR2: SNHLY and FYNNEI. Trimming removed 2 bases at V and 6 bases at J, with 8 bases between. The CDR3 reads CASSEIHPEQYF. Here the CDR3 DNA reads TGTGCCAGCAGTGAAATCCATCCCGAGCAGTACTTC.

V and J are TRBV5-4 and TRBJ2-3; D is uncertain. This CDR3 has 12 residues. Trimming shortened V by 4 bases and J by 9 bases, and 12 bases separated the two germline ends. Germline V gene data show CDR1 as SGHNT and CDR2 as YYREEE (reference sequence). The CDR3 bases are TGTGCCAGCAGCCCCGACCCCGGGACGCAGTATTTT. Its translation is CASSPDPGTQYF.

The chain employs TRBV5-5 and TRBJ1-3; tentatively, D is TRBD1 (5 bases). V dropped 4 bases and J dropped 5 bases, with 19 bases sitting between them. The CDR3 is 16 residues long. Germline V gene lookup returns CDR1 SGHKS and CDR2 YYEKEE (reference sequence). CDR3 amino acids: CASSPPGRDGRNTIYF. CDR3 sequence (DNA): TGTGCCAGCAGCCCCCCGGGGAGGGACGGAAGAAACACCATATATTTT. Supplemented by reference TRBV5-5 and TRBJ1-3, the full variable domain reads DAGVTQSPTHLIKTRGQQVTLRCSPISGHKSVSWYQQVLGQGPQFIFQYYEKEERGRGNFPDRFSARQFPNYSSELNVNALLLGDSALYLCASSPPGRDGRNTIYFGEGSWLTVV.

This sequence joins TRBV4-2 and TRBJ1-1; D not certain. V gave up 0 bases and J gave up 5 bases, with 19 bases separating them. This CDR3 region has 17 residues. Germline assignment: CDR1 LGHNA and CDR2 YNFKEQ. The DNA for the CDR3 is TGTGCCAGCAGCCAAGAGGGTAGTAGCCCTTATGGTACTGAAGCTTTCTTT. It is translated as CASSQEGSSPYGTEAFF.

The V and J genes are TRBV19 and TRBJ1-1; 12 bases match TRBD1. CDR3 length: 15 amino acids. V was clipped by 3 bases and J by 3 bases; unmatched bases: 2. Germline V CDR1 and CDR2: LNHDA, SQIVND (reference sequence). The CDR3 region has the DNA TGTGCCAGTAGTATCGGGACAGGGGGCGACACTGAAGCTTTCTTT. Translating it yields CASSIGTGGDTEAFF. Together with reference TRBV19 and TRBJ1-1, the CDR3 gives the full variable domain: DGGITQSPKYLFRKEGQNVTLSCEQNLNHDAMYWYRQDPGQGLRLIYYSQIVNDFQKGDIAEGYSVSREKKESFPLTVTSAQKNPTAFYLCASSIGTGGDTEAFFGQGTRLTVV.

The J gene is TRBJ1-2, the V gene TRBV6-1, with 9 bases identical to TRBD1. The CDR3 runs 16 residues. The V gene's germline CDR1 is MNHNS and CDR2 SASEGT. V shed 4 bases, J shed 1 base, and the junction held 7 bases outside the gene matches. The CDR3 is CASSGSTGGGNYGYTF. CDR3 sequence (DNA): TGTGCCAGCAGTGGATCGACAGGGGGTGGTAACTATGGCTACACCTTC.

V and J are TRBV7-2 and TRBJ1-3; D is uncertain. The CDR3 loop spans 15 amino acids. V dropped 1 base and J dropped 4 bases, with 11 bases sitting between them. Germline V CDR1 and CDR2: SGHTA, FQGNSA. CDR3 bases: TGTGCCAGCAGCTTAGATCGGGGAGGGGGAAACACCATATATTTT. Its protein is CASSLDRGGGNTIYF.